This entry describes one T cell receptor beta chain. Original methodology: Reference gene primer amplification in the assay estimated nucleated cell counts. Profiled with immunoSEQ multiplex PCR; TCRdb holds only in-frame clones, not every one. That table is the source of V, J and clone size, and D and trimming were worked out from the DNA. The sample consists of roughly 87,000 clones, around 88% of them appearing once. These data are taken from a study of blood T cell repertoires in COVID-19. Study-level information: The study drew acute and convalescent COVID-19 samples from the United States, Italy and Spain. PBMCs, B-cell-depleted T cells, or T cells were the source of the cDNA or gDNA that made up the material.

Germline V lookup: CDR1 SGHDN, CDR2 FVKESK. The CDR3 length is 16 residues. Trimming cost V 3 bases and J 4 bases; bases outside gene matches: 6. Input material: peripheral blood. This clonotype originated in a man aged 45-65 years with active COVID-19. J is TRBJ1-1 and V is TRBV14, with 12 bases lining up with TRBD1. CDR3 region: CASSHRPGQGATEAFF. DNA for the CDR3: TGTGCCAGCAGCCACCGCCCGGGACAGGGGGCCACTGAAGCTTTCTTT. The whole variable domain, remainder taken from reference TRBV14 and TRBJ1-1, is EAGVTQFPSHSVIEKGQTVTLRCDPISGHDNLYWYRRVMGKEIKFLLHFVKESKQDESGMPNNRFLAERTGGTYSTLKVQPAELEDSGVYFCASSHRPGQGATEAFFGQGTRLTVV.